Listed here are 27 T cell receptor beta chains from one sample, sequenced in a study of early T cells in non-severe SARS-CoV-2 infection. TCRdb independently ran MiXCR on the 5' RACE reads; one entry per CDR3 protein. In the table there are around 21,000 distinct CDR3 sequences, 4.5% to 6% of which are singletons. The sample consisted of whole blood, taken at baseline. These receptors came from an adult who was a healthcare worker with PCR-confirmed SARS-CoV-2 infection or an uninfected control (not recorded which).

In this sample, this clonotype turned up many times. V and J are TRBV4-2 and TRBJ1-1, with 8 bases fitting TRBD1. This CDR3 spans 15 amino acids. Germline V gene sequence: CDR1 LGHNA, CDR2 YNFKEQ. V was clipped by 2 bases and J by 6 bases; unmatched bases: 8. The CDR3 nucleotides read TGTGCCAGCAGCCAATGGGACAGGATAACAGCTGAAGCTTTCTTT. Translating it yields CASSQWDRITAEAFF.

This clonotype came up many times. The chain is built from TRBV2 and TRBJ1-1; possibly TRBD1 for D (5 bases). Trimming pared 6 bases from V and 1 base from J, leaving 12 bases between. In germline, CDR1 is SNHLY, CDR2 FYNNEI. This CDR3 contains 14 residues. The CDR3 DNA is TGTGCCAGCAGCTACCTCAGGGAGAACACTGAAGCTTTCTTT. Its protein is CASSYLRENTEAFF.

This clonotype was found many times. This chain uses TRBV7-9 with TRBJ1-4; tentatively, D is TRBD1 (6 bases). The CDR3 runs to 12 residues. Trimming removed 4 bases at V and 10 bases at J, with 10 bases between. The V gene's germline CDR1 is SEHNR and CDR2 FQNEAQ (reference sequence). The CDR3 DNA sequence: TGTGCCAGCAGCTCGGACAGTGGAAAACTGTTTTTT. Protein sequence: CASSSDSGKLFF.

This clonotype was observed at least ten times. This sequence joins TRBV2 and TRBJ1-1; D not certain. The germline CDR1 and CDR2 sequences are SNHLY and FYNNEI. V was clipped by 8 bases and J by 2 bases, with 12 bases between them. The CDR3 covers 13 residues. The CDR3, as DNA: TGTGCCAGCGATGAAGAGGCCAACACTGAAGCTTTCTTT. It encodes CASDEEANTEAFF.

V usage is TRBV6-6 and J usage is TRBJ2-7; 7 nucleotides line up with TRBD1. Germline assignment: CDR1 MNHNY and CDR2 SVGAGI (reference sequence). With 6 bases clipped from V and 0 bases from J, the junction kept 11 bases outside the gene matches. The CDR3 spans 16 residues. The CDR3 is CASSTPRQGPSYEQYF. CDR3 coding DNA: TGTGCCAGCAGCACCCCCCGACAGGGTCCCTCCTACGAGCAGTACTTC.

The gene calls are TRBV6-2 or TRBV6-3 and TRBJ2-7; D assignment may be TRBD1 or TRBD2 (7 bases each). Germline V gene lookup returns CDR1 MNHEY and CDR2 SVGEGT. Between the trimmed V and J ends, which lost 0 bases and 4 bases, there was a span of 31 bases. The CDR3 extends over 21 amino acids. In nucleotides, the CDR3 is TGTGCCAGCAGTTACTCGACTTGGGAGGGGGCATCTCAAAGAGGTCGGTACGAGCAGTACTTC. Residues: CASSYSTWEGASQRGRYEQYF.

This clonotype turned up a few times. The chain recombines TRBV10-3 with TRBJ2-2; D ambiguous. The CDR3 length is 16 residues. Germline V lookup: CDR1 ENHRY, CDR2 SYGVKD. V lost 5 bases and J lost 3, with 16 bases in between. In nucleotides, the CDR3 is TGTGCCATCAGTCTTCCCCGGGTCCCGGACACCGGGGAGCTGTTTTTT. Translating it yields CAISLPRVPDTGELFF.

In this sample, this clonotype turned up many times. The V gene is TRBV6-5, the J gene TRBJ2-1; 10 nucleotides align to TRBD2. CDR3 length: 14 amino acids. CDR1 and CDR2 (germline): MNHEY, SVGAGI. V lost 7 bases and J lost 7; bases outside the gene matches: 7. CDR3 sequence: CASTRLAGSNEQFF. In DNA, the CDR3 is TGTGCCAGCACCCGACTAGCGGGTAGTAATGAGCAGTTCTTC.

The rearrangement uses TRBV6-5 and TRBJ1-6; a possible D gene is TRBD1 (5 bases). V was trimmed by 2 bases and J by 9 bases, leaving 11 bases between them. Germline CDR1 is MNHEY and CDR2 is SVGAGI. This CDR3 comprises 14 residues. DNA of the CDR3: TGTGCCAGCAGTTACAAAAGGGACGGTTCACCCCTCCACTTT. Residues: CASSYKRDGSPLHF.

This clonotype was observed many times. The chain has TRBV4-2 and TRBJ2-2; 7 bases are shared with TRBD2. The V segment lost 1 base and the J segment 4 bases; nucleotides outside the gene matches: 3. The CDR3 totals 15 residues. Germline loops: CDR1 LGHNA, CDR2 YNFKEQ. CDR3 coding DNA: TGTGCCAGCAGCCAAGGAGCGGGGCCCACCGGGGAGCTGTTTTTT. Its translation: CASSQGAGPTGELFF.

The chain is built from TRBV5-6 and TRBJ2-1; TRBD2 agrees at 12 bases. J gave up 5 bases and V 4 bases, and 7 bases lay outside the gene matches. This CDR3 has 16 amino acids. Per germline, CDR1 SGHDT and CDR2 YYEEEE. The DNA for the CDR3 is TGTGCCAGCAGCCGGAGGCCTAGCGGGGGGGACAATGAGCAGTTCTTC. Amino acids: CASSRRPSGGDNEQFF.

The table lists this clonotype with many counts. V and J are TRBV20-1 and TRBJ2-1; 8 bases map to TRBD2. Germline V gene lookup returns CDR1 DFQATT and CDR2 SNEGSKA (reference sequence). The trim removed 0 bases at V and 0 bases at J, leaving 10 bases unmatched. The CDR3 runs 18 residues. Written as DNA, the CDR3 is TGCAGTGCTAGAGAGGCTGCTAGCGGGCGGCCCTCCTACAATGAGCAGTTCTTC. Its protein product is CSAREAASGRPSYNEQFF.

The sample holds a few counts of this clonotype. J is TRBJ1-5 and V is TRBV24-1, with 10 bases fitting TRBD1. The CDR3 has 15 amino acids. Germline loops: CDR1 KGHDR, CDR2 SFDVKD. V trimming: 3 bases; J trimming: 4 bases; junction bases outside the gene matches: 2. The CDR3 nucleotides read TGTGCCACCAGTGATCCGGGACAGGGGAATCAGCCCCAGCATTTT. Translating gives CATSDPGQGNQPQHF.

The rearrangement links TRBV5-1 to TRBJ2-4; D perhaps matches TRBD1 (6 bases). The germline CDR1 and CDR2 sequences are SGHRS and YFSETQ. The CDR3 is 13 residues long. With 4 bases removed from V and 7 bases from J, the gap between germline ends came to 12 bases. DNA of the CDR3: TGCGCCAGCAGCGCGACAGGACCCAACATTCAGTACTTC. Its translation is CASSATGPNIQYF.

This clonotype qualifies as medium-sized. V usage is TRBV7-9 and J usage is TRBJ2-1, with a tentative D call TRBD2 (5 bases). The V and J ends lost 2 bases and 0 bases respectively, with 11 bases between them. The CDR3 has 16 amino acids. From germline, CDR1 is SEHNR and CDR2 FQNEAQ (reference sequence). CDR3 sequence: CASSLRTGSSYNEQFF. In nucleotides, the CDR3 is TGTGCCAGCAGCTTAAGGACGGGAAGCTCCTACAATGAGCAGTTCTTC. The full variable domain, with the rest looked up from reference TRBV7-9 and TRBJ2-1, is DTGVSQNPRHKITKRGQNVTFRCDPISEHNRLYWYRQTLGQGPEFLTYFQNEAQLEKSRLLSDRFSAERPKGSFSTLEIQRTEQGDSAMYLCASSLRTGSSYNEQFFGPGTRLTVL.

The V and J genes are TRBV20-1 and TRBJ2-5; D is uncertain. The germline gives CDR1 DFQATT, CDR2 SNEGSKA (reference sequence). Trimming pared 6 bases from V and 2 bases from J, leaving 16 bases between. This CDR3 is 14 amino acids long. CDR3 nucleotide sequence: TGCAGTGCACTTTTAGTCGGACCGCAAGAGACCCAGTACTTC. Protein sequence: CSALLVGPQETQYF.

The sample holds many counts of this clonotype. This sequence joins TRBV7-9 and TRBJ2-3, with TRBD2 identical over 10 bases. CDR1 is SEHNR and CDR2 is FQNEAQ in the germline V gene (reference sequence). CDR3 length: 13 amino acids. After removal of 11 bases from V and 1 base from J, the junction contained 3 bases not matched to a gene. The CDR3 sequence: CAATSGGTDTQYF. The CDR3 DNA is TGTGCCGCTACTAGCGGGGGCACAGATACGCAGTATTTT.

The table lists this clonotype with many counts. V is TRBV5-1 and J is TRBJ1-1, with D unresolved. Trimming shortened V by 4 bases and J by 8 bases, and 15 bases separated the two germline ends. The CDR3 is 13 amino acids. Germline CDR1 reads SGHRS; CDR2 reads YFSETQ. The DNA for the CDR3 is TGCGCCAGCAGCCCTTTGTTAGACTCCGAAGCTTTCTTT. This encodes CASSPLLDSEAFF.

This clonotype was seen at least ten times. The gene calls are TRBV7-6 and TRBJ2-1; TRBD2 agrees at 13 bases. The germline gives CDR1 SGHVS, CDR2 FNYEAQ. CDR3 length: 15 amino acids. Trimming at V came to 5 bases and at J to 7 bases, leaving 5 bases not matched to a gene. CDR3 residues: CASSPTSGGANEQFF. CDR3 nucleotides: TGTGCCAGCAGCCCAACTAGCGGGGGGGCGAATGAGCAGTTCTTC. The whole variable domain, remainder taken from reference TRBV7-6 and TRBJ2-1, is GAGVSQSPRYKVTKRGQDVALRCDPISGHVSLYWYRQALGQGPEFLTYFNYEAQQDKSGLPNDRFSAERPEGSISTLTIQRTEQRDSAMYRCASSPTSGGANEQFFGPGTRLTVL.

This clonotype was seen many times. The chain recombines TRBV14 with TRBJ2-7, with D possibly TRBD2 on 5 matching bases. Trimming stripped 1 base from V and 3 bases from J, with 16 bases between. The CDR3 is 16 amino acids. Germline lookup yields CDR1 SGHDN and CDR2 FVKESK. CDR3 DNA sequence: TGTGCCAGCAGCCAAGCTGCGGGCTTGGGCGGCTACGAGCAGTACTTC. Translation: CASSQAAGLGGYEQYF. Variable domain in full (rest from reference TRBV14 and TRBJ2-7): EAGVTQFPSHSVIEKGQTVTLRCDPISGHDNLYWYRRVMGKEIKFLLHFVKESKQDESGMPNNRFLAERTGGTYSTLKVQPAELEDSGVYFCASSQAAGLGGYEQYFGPGTRLTVT.

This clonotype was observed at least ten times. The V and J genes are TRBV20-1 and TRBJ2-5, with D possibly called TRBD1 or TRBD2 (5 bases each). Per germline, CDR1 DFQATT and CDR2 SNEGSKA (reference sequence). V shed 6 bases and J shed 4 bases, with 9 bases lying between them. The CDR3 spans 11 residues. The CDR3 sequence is CSAWGTETQYF. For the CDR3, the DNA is TGCAGTGCATGGGGGACAGAGACCCAGTACTTC.

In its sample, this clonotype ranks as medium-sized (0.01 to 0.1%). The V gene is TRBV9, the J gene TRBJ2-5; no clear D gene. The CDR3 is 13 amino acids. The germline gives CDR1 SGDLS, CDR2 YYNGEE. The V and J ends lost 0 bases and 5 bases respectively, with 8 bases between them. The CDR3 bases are TGTGCCAGCAGCGTAGCCAGGAGTGAGACCCAGTACTTC. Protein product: CASSVARSETQYF.

The CDR3 DNA sequence: TGTGCCATCAGTGACCACGGACAGGCGGGGAACACTGAAGCTTTCTTT. This codes for CAISDHGQAGNTEAFF. V usage is TRBV10-3 and J usage is TRBJ1-1; 7 bases fit TRBD1. Germline loops: CDR1 ENHRY, CDR2 SYGVKD. The J segment lost 1 base and the V segment lost 3 bases, leaving 8 bases of the junction unmatched. This CDR3 is built from 16 residues.

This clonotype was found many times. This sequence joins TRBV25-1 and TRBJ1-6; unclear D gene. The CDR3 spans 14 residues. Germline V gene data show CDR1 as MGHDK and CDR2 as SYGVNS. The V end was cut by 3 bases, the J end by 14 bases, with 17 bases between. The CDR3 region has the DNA TGTGCCAGCAGTGATTTAAAAGAGGGAGGGACCCTCCACTTT. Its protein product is CASSDLKEGGTLHF. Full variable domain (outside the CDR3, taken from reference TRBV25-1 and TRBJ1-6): EADIYQTPRYLVIGTGKKITLECSQTMGHDKMYWYQQDPGMELHLIHYSYGVNSTEKGDLSSESTVSRIRTEHFPLTLESARPSHTSQYLCASSDLKEGGTLHFGNGTRLTVT.

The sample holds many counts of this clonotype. CDR3 region: CASRTSGGPKEETQYF. The CDR3 DNA sequence: TGTGCCAGCAGGACTAGCGGGGGGCCCAAAGAAGAGACCCAGTACTTC. The chain has TRBV6-6 and TRBJ2-5; 13 positions agree with TRBD2. The CDR3 consists of 16 residues. Germline V gene data show CDR1 as MNHNY and CDR2 as SVGAGI (reference sequence). Losses at the gene ends were 6 bases for V and 3 bases for J; bases not matched to a gene: 7.

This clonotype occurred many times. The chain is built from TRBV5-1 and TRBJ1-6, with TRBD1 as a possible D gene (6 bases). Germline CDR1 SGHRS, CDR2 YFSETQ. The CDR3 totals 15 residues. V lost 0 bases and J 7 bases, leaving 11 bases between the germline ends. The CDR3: CASSLGQATNSPLHF. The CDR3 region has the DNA TGCGCCAGCAGCTTGGGACAGGCGACAAATTCACCCCTCCACTTT.

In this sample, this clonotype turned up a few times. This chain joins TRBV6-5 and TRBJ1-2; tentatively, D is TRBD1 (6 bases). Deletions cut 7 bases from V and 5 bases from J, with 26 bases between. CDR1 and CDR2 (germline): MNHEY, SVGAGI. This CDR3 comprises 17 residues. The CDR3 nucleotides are TGTGCCAGCACAATAACACAGGGCGAAAGAGCCGTTTATGGCTACACCTTC. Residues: CASTITQGERAVYGYTF.